This TCR beta chain was found in a study of T cells in Graves' hyperthyroidism and ophthalmopathy (dated by TCRdb to the late 2010s). Study-level background: Peripheral blood samples were taken at initial diagnosis, before any treatment was given. A discovery cohort of about a hundred patients, 43 with Graves' ophthalmopathy and about 58 with stable Graves' hyperthyroidism, was used to find distinguishing TCR V-J signatures. An independent validation cohort of some 18 hyperthyroidism patients and roughly 16 patients who later progressed to ophthalmopathy tested prospective prediction of ophthalmopathy. The roughly 100 discovery patients were randomly divided into training and test sets at a 7:3 ratio. In addition, the study compared T-cell repertoires in thyroid tissue and in blood from a handful of Graves' hyperthyroidism patients. Once sampling was done, hyperthyroidism patients were given methimazole at a starting dose of 30 mg daily, whereas ophthalmopathy patients were given high-dose intravenous methylprednisolone. TCR Vbeta CDR3 sequencing of fewer than 150 peripheral blood samples (approximately 44 ophthalmopathy, under 80 hyperthyroidism and some 17 progressor patients) is reported in the paper. Overall results and qualifications from the work: A model built on a 13 V-J signature distinguished ophthalmopathy from stable hyperthyroidism, reaching roughly 88% sensitivity and under 84% specificity in cross-validation and 80%/75% in testing. No statistical method was used to fix the sample size in advance, and group allocation was not hidden from the investigators. In validation, progression to ophthalmopathy was predicted by the model with 55% to 71% sensitivity and roughly 72% specificity, a median of approximately 6.5 months before onset. Most expanded thyroid clonotypes (frequency above 0.001) were also found in blood, which suggests that blood repertoires may mirror thyroid immune responses.

Ophthalmopathy patients had moderately to severely active disease, with a Clinical Activity Score of 3 or more, a NOSPECS grade of 4 or more, and a disease duration of less than 3 months. Exclusion was applied to patients with uncontrolled infections, other autoimmune diseases, pregnancy or lactation. Diagnoses were established on the basis of clinical symptoms, serum thyroxine and TRAb, thyroid ultrasound, and orbital computed tomography. PBMCs were separated from 7.5 to 10 ml of fresh peripheral blood using Ficoll-Paque density gradient centrifugation. Trizol reagent was used to extract total RNA, and RNA quality was then checked on an Agilent 2100 Bioanalyzer. This clonotype was seen only a few times. Its antigen is still unknown. Base qualities are missing; no much larger clone stands one base away. V is clipped by 4 bases and J by 8 bases, and the sequence between their germline boundaries is 10 bases long. CDR1 and CDR2, looked up from the germline V gene, are SGDLS and YYNGEE. The CDR3 spans 12 residues, from the cysteine through the phenylalanine. Only the CDR3 part of the read is kept: 36 bases, read in frame from the first base.

The TCR beta CDR3 regions were amplified from RNA transcripts. For the first round of RT-PCR on the TCR CDR3, the HTBI primer set was used together with the Qiagen OneStep RT-PCR kit. A second multiplex PCR round built the libraries, followed by size selection and purification. Paired-end sequencing of the libraries was performed with 100 bp reads on an Illumina HiSeq2000. On the authors' methods: SOAPnuke was used to process the raw data, throwing out any read that contained adapters or uncalled bases, had a mean Phred below 15, or lacked an exact constant-primer or identifier match. High-quality paired reads were merged with COPE v1.2.5, and unique nucleotide sequences were defined as clonotypes. MiTCR v1.1 was used to align the clonotypes against IMGT TRBV, TRBD and TRBJ reference segments. Analysis was restricted to V-J combinations with a frequency above 0.0001, which covered 99% to 99.2% of repertoires. The TCS score was defined as F50 (clonal expansion) divided by E x V (chaos), with BLOSUM62-based TCRdist calculated between CDR3 peptides within each V-J. Welch's t-statistics and random forest reduced 500 to 650 V-J features to 13, which were used in a naive Bayes classifier (R e1071). TCRdb handled the public reads itself, with Q25 trimming in fastp and clone calling in MiXCR, and kept productive beta chains. For every CDR3 protein sequence, its rows merge into one entry that carries the most common genes and DNA. These V and J calls derive from TCRdb rather than the authors' analysis. The sample yields 400,000 to 500,000 distinct CDR3 sequences; around 15% were counted once. Less than 15% of the sample is taken by the ten largest.

The clonotype was recovered from a man aged 18 to 29 with Graves' ophthalmopathy. Sequenced: blood. The chain employs TRBV9 and TRBJ2-1; the D gene is perhaps TRBD1, on 5 matching bases. The DNA reads as follows: TGTGCCAGCAGCTCCCAGGGTCATGAGCAGTTCTTC. Protein translation: CASSSQGHEQFF.